This paragraph covers one TCR beta chain sequence. Its antigen remains unknown. The record originates from a study of CD8 T cell repertoires and HIV-1 epitope variants. Measured with immunoSEQ multiplex PCR; TCRdb has only the in-frame clones, and not every one. The sample yields over 4,500 clones, roughly 70% seen once. CDR3 length: 12 amino acids. CDR1 and CDR2 (germline): SGHDT, YYEEEE. The V gene lost 2 bases and the J gene lost 6 bases, with 9 bases spanning the gap. This TCR was recovered from a male donor with HIV. The chain is built from TRBV5-6 and TRBJ2-7; tentative D call: TRBD2 (6 bases). The sequenced sample consisted of cultured CD8+ T cells derived from PBMCs. CDR3 sequence (DNA): TGTGCCAGCAGCTTACGAGCGGGCGAGCAGTACTTC. Translated: CASSLRAGEQYF.